This T cell receptor beta chain was sequenced in a study of blood T cell repertoires in COVID-19. Study context: Sample material is recorded as cDNA or gDNA derived from T cells, B-cell-depleted T cells, or PBMCs.

CDR1 and CDR2 from the germline V gene are LNHDA and SQIVND (reference sequence). CDR3 length equals 12 residues. Trimming shortened V by 3 bases and J by 4 bases, and 3 bases separated the two germline ends. Sequencing was performed with immunoSEQ multiplex PCR; in TCRdb, only in-frame clones are kept and a portion is missing. This table has nearly 200,000 clones, more than 80% appearing once. For recovered donors of Cohort 3, there were two negative PCRs, clearance, or symptom resolution. This clone was recorded only once. The rearrangement uses TRBV19 and TRBJ2-2, with D unclear. Source material: PBMCs or T cells enriched from blood (not recorded which). The origin of this receptor is a woman aged 18 to 35 who had recovered from COVID-19. The DNA of the CDR3 is TGTGCCAGTAGTATTCGCACCGGGGAGCTGTTTTTT. This codes for CASSIRTGELFF.